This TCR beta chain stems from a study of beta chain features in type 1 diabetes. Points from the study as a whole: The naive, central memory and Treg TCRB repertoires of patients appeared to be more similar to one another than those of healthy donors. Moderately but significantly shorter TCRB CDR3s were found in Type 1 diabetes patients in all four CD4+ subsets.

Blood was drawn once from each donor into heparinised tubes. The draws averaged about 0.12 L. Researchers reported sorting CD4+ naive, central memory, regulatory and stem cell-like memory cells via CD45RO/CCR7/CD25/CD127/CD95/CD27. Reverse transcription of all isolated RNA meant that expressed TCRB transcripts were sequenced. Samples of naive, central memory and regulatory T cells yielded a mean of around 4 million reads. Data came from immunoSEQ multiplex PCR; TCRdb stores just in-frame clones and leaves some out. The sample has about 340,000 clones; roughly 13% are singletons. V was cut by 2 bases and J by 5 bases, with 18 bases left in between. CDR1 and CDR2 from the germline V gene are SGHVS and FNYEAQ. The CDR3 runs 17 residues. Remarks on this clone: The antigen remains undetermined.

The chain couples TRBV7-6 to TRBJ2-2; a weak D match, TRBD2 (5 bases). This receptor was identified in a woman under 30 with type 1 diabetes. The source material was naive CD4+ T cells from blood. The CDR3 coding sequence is TGTGCCAGCAGCTTATTCGCTCAGACTGGGAGAACCGGGGAGCTGTTTTTT. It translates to CASSLFAQTGRTGELFF. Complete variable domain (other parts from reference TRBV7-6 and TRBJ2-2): GAGVSQSPRYKVTKRGQDVALRCDPISGHVSLYWYRQALGQGPEFLTYFNYEAQQDKSGLPNDRFSAERPEGSISTLTIQRTEQRDSAMYRCASSLFAQTGRTGELFFGEGSRLTVL.